This T cell receptor beta chain was recovered during a study of OX40 agonist ivuxolimab in advanced cancers. As for the study in general: The study enrolled dose-escalation patients with hepatocellular carcinoma, melanoma, renal cell or head and neck cancer. General study findings and limits: Compared with others, partial responders at 0.1-3.0 mg/kg displayed clonal expansion among the lowest.

Worth noting for this clone: Its antigen is not identified.

Trimming removed 4 bases at V and 7 bases at J, with 15 bases between. The CDR3 consists of 14 residues. Germline V gives CDR1 SNHLY, CDR2 FYNNEI. Libraries were prepared by immunoSEQ multiplex PCR; TCRdb keeps only in-frame clonotypes and omits some of them. The table shows about 91,000 clones, with approximately 85% occurring only once. This TCR was sampled from an adult with an advanced solid tumor such as melanoma, head and neck, liver or kidney cancer. The sequencing here drew on CD4+ or CD8+ T cells sorted from blood, taken in a trial of the OX40 agonist ivuxolimab. The chain is built from TRBV2 and TRBJ2-3, with D unclear. The CDR3 is CASSVSPRSNTQYF. In DNA form, the CDR3 reads TGTGCCAGCAGTGTTAGCCCGCGCTCGAATACGCAGTATTTT.